A selection of T cell receptor beta chains follows, all from one sample in a study of T cell responses to AZD1222 COVID-19 vaccine. Data came from immunoSEQ multiplex PCR; TCRdb stores just in-frame clones and leaves some out. The table lists 150,000 to 200,000 clones, roughly 88% of them singletons. The sample consisted of peripheral blood, taken 28 days after the second AZD1222 dose. Receptors originate from an adult who received the AZD1222 COVID-19 vaccine. Each CDR3 is given with its conserved first and last residue. Each record gives: V gene, clone size, J gene, CDR3 length, D gene, CDR3 protein, CDR3 DNA. A D gene is named only where the DNA matches it firmly. Part of the rows lack a size; the others show once, few, many or a class for expanded clones.

>TRBV2|.|TRBJ2-2|14|.
CASTRSSPTGELFF
TGTGCCAGCACCCGATCAAGTCCGACCGGGGAGCTGTTTTTT
>TRBV11-3|.|TRBJ1-3|13|.
CASSLSSGNTIYF
TGTGCCAGCAGCCTGAGCTCTGGAAACACCATATATTTT
>TRBV9|.|TRBJ1-4|15|.
CASSSGLAWDEKLFF
TGTGCCAGCAGCTCTGGACTCGCATGGGATGAAAAACTGTTTTTT
>TRBV4-3|.|TRBJ2-7|14|.
CASSQDGRVGRQYF
TGCGCCAGCAGCCAAGACGGCCGCGTTGGGCGGCAGTACTTC
>TRBV10-2|.|TRBJ1-1|21|TRBD1
CASGEPTAQRQGAAMGTEAFF
TGCGCCAGCGGGGAGCCAACCGCCCAAAGACAGGGCGCGGCCATGGGCACTGAAGCTTTCTTT
>TRBV28|.|TRBJ1-5|15|.
CASSAPRGAGQPQHF
TGTGCCAGCAGTGCTCCTCGGGGAGCCGGGCAGCCCCAGCATTTT
>TRBV5-6|.|TRBJ2-1|14|TRBD1
CASSETGGYNEQFF
TGTGCCAGCAGCGAGACAGGGGGCTACAATGAGCAGTTCTTC
>TRBV3-1/TRBV3-2|.|TRBJ2-5|14|.
CASSHRPQEETQYF
TGTGCCAGCAGCCATCGCCCCCAGGAAGAGACCCAGTACTTC
>TRBV4-2|.|TRBJ1-1|15|TRBD1
CASSPWGQGDTEAFF
TGTGCCAGCAGCCCTTGGGGACAGGGTGATACTGAAGCTTTCTTT
>TRBV24-1|.|TRBJ2-7|14|.
CATSDNREPREQYF
TGTGCCACCAGTGATAACCGGGAGCCGCGCGAGCAGTACTTC
>TRBV6-1|.|TRBJ1-4|16|TRBD1
CASSAEEGTGGEKLFF
TGTGCCAGCAGTGCAGAGGAGGGGACAGGGGGAGAAAAACTGTTTTTT
>TRBV30|.|TRBJ2-5|14|TRBD1
CAWSGQGSGETQYF
TGTGCCTGGAGTGGACAGGGTAGTGGAGAGACCCAGTACTTC
>TRBV2|.|TRBJ1-5|15|.
CASSFQESLNQPQHF
TGTGCCAGCAGTTTTCAAGAGAGCCTCAATCAGCCCCAGCATTTT
>TRBV6-5|.|TRBJ2-6|16|TRBD1
CASSYSTGAGANVLTF
TGTGCCAGCAGTTACTCCACAGGGGCTGGGGCCAACGTCCTGACTTTC
>TRBV10-3|.|TRBJ1-2|12|.
CAISGGSSGYTF
TGTGCCATCAGTGGGGGAAGTAGTGGCTACACCTTC
>TRBV5-1|.|TRBJ1-1|15|.
CASSFSGGGSTEAFF
TGCGCCAGCAGCTTTTCGGGGGGCGGGAGCACTGAAGCTTTCTTT
>TRBV11-3|.|TRBJ1-1|13|.
CASSLDGLTEAFF
TGTGCCAGCAGCTTAGATGGGTTAACTGAAGCTTTCTTT
>TRBV5-1|once|TRBJ1-5|14|TRBD1
CASSLTGDGQPQHF
TGCGCCAGCAGCCTGACAGGGGATGGTCAGCCCCAGCATTTT
>TRBV5-1|.|TRBJ2-2|16|TRBD2
CASSLELAGNTGELFF
TGCGCCAGCAGCTTAGAACTAGCGGGTAACACCGGGGAGCTGTTTTTT
>TRBV19|.|TRBJ2-7|15|TRBD1
CASSMEQGFAYEQYF
TGTGCCAGTAGTATGGAACAGGGGTTTGCCTACGAGCAGTACTTC
>TRBV9|once|TRBJ1-4|15|TRBD1
CASPNGGQAGEKLFF
TGTGCCAGTCCAAACGGGGGACAGGCTGGTGAAAAACTGTTTTTT
>TRBV5-6|.|TRBJ2-5|15|.
CASSLPNRGEETQYF
TGTGCCAGCAGCTTACCTAATAGGGGGGAAGAGACCCAGTACTTC
>TRBV12-3/TRBV12-4|.|TRBJ1-5|13|.
CASSQQGQQPQHF
TGTGCCAGCAGCCAACAGGGCCAGCAGCCCCAGCATTTT
>TRBV19|.|TRBJ2-5|15|TRBD1
CASSFQQGYQETQYF
TGTGCCAGTAGTTTTCAACAGGGGTATCAAGAGACCCAGTACTTC
>TRBV27|.|TRBJ2-7|10|.
CASGLWYQHF
TGTGCCAGCGGACTTTGGTACCAGCACTTC
>TRBV11-3|.|TRBJ1-5|15|.
CASSLLGEAGVPQHF
TGTGCCAGCAGCTTGTTAGGTGAGGCGGGCGTGCCCCAGCATTTT
>TRBV6-8|.|TRBJ1-2|15|TRBD1
CASTVDRGLNYGYTF
TGTGCCAGCACCGTGGACAGGGGGCTAAACTATGGCTACACCTTC
>TRBV5-1|.|TRBJ2-7|13|.
CASSFEGGREQYF
TGCGCCAGCAGCTTTGAAGGGGGGAGAGAGCAGTACTTC
>TRBV4-3|.|TRBJ2-4|17|.
CASSQDLVGGAKNIQYF
TGCGCCAGCAGCCAAGATTTGGTGGGGGGAGCCAAAAACATTCAGTACTTC
>TRBV2|.|TRBJ2-4|15|.
CASSERGRAGNIQYF
TGTGCCAGCAGTGAACGGGGCAGGGCCGGAAACATTCAGTACTTC
>TRBV4-1|.|TRBJ2-1|15|.
CASSQVGASYNEQFF
TGCGCCAGCAGCCAGGTGGGGGCCTCCTACAATGAGCAGTTCTTC
>TRBV29-1|.|TRBJ2-2|13|.
CSVPDQATGELFF
TGCAGCGTTCCGGACCAGGCCACCGGGGAGCTGTTTTTT
>TRBV6-1|.|TRBJ2-7|15|TRBD1
CASSSGQGRRYEQYF
TGTGCCAGCAGTTCCGGACAGGGGCGTAGGTACGAGCAGTACTTC
>TRBV20-1|.|TRBJ2-7|15|.
CSASPAAGASYEQYF
TGCAGTGCTAGTCCCGCGGCGGGGGCGTCCTACGAGCAGTACTTC
>TRBV6-2/TRBV6-3|.|TRBJ2-7|15|.
CASSYSREPFYEQYF
TGTGCCAGCAGTTACTCCAGGGAACCCTTTTACGAGCAGTACTTC
>TRBV6-5|.|TRBJ2-7|13|.
CASSYSDGTEQYF
TGTGCCAGCAGTTACTCGGACGGCACCGAGCAGTACTTC
>TRBV19|.|TRBJ1-4|13|.
CASSMAPGEKLFF
TGTGCCAGTAGTATGGCTCCGGGGGAAAAACTGTTTTTT
>TRBV12-3/TRBV12-4|.|TRBJ2-1|13|TRBD2
CASSFGGGDEQFF
TGTGCCAGCAGTTTTGGTGGGGGGGATGAGCAGTTCTTC
>TRBV5-1|.|TRBJ2-5|13|.
CASSLGSGETQYF
TGCGCCAGCAGCTTGGGGAGCGGGGAGACCCAGTACTTC
>TRBV19|.|TRBJ1-2|16|.
CASSSAGPPIAHAYTF
TGTGCCAGTAGTTCGGCCGGTCCACCGATCGCTCATGCCTACACCTTC
>TRBV19|.|TRBJ2-2|15|.
CASSIDSQPTGELFF
TGTGCCAGTAGTATTGATAGCCAACCCACCGGGGAGCTGTTTTTT